These 21 T cell receptor beta chains came from one sample sequenced in a study of blood T cell repertoires in COVID-19. This table comes from immunoSEQ multiplex PCR, and its TCRdb copy is limited to in-frame clones, with some not included. The sample consists of 100,000 to 150,000 clones, roughly 90% of them appearing once. The sequenced sample was peripheral blood. These receptors were obtained from a man between 45 and 60 years old with acute or convalescent COVID-19.

V and J are TRBV24-1 and TRBJ2-5, with a weak D call TRBD1 (6 bases). This CDR3 comprises 18 residues. The V gene's germline CDR1 is KGHDR and CDR2 SFDVKD. Between the trimmed V and J ends, which lost 2 bases and 4 bases, there was a span of 22 bases. CDR3 residues: CATSDSLPWVGARETQYF. CDR3 nucleotides: TGTGCCACCAGTGATTCCCTCCCGTGGGTGGGGGCGAGAGAGACCCAGTACTTC.

The chain links TRBV4-1 to TRBJ2-1, with 9 bases that match TRBD2. V shed 4 bases and J 4 bases; nucleotides not matched to a gene: 8. The germline V gene encodes CDR1 MGHRA and CDR2 YSYEKL. The CDR3 extends over 16 amino acids. CDR3 sequence: CASSPPRSGGYNEQFF. CDR3 DNA sequence: TGCGCCAGCAGCCCGCCGAGAAGCGGGGGGTACAATGAGCAGTTCTTC.

The sample holds one count of this clone. The chain employs TRBV2 and TRBJ2-5; D is possibly TRBD2 (6 bases). V was trimmed by 7 bases and J by 3 bases, leaving 9 bases between them. Germline values: CDR1 SNHLY, CDR2 FYNNEI. This CDR3 is built from 12 residues. Written as DNA, the CDR3 is TGTGCCAGCAATTCGGGAGAAGAGACCCAGTACTTC. Amino acid sequence: CASNSGEETQYF. The full variable domain, with the rest looked up from reference TRBV2 and TRBJ2-5, is EPEVTQTPSHQVTQMGQEVILRCVPISNHLYFYWYRQILGQKVEFLVSFYNNEISEKSEIFDDQFSVERPDGSNFTLKIRSTKLEDSAMYFCASNSGEETQYFGPGTRLLVL.

This rearrangement joins TRBV14 to TRBJ2-7; 13 bases map to TRBD2. V lost 2 bases and J lost 7; bases outside the gene matches: 8. The CDR3 is 16 amino acids. Germline loops: CDR1 SGHDN, CDR2 FVKESK. CDR3 in amino acids: CASSQRGLAGMDEQYF. CDR3 DNA: TGTGCCAGCAGCCAAAGGGGACTAGCGGGGATGGATGAGCAGTACTTC.

The rearrangement uses TRBV21-1 and TRBJ2-3; the tabulated D call, TRBD2, remains unverified against the DNA. TRBV21-1 is a pseudogene locus. The CDR3 spans 17 residues. The CDR3 DNA is TGTGCCAGCAGCAAAGATCTAGCGGAACCACCCACAGATACGCAGTATTTT. It is translated as CASSKDLAEPPTDTQYF.

The gene calls are TRBV9 and TRBJ1-6, with D uncertain. The length of the CDR3 is 13 residues. Trimming stripped 0 bases from V and 7 bases from J, with 5 bases between. Germline loops: CDR1 SGDLS, CDR2 YYNGEE. CDR3 in amino acids: CASSVGRNSPLHF. The CDR3 coding sequence is TGTGCCAGCAGCGTAGGCCGGAATTCACCCCTCCACTTT.

The chain combines TRBV30 with TRBJ1-5; 9 nucleotides align to TRBD1. The length of the CDR3 is 16 residues. Germline trimming cut 2 bases from V and 4 bases from J; bases unmatched to any gene: 9. CDR1 and CDR2 (germline): GTSNPN, SVGIG (reference sequence). The CDR3 DNA sequence: TGTGCCTGGAGTCCTGTGGGCGACAGGGGGAATCAGCCCCAGCATTTT. Protein: CAWSPVGDRGNQPQHF.

This clone was seen once. This chain's CDR3 is CAWARGTGGTGELFF. The CDR3, as DNA: TGTGCCTGGGCTAGAGGGACAGGGGGCACCGGGGAGCTGTTTTTT. The V gene is TRBV30, the J gene TRBJ2-2; 11 bases map to TRBD1. V trimming: 5 bases; J trimming: 4 bases; junction bases outside the gene matches: 6. CDR3 length equals 15 residues. Germline V gene data show CDR1 as GTSNPN and CDR2 as SVGIG (reference sequence).

The chain has TRBV19 and TRBJ2-5, with TRBD2 matching 8 bases. The CDR3 is made up of 15 amino acids. Germline CDR1 LNHDA, CDR2 SQIVND (reference sequence). The J segment lost 4 bases and the V segment lost 5 bases, leaving 9 bases of the junction unmatched. The CDR3 sequence: CASSGTGTRGETQYF. The CDR3, as DNA: TGTGCCAGTAGTGGGACTGGGACTAGAGGAGAGACCCAGTACTTC.

This rearrangement joins TRBV12-5 to TRBJ1-3, with unresolved D. This CDR3 has 13 amino acids. The V end lost 6 bases, the J end lost 8 bases, and 14 bases lay between the germline ends. Germline CDR1 and CDR2: LGHNT and FRNRAP. CDR3 DNA sequence: TGTGCTAGTGGGGTCCCGGTGGGAGACACCATATATTTT. Protein: CASGVPVGDTIYF.

This rearrangement joins TRBV19 to TRBJ1-2, with 7 bases identical to TRBD1. Unmatched junction bases numbered 13, after V lost 6 bases and J lost 6 bases. CDR3 length equals 15 residues. Germline V gene lookup returns CDR1 LNHDA and CDR2 SQIVND (reference sequence). The CDR3 is CASRSMGEGAHGYTF. In DNA form, the CDR3 reads TGTGCCAGTAGGAGTATGGGTGAGGGGGCGCATGGCTACACCTTC.

The chain is built from TRBV5-1 and TRBJ2-2; TRBD2 matches 7 bases. Looked up from germline, CDR1 is SGHRS and CDR2 is YFSETQ. V was clipped by 7 bases and J by 4 bases; unmatched bases: 7. The length of the CDR3 is 14 residues. The CDR3 region has the DNA TGCGCCAGCTCCTTAACGGGGGGCACCGGGGAGCTGTTTTTT. This codes for CASSLTGGTGELFF.

This chain joins TRBV9 and TRBJ2-5, with a tentative D call TRBD2 (6 bases). The V gene's germline CDR1 is SGDLS and CDR2 YYNGEE. Trimming took 0 bases from V and 4 from J, leaving 7 bases between them. There are 13 residues in the CDR3. The CDR3 nucleotides are TGTGCCAGCAGCGTAGCTAGCGTAGAGACCCAGTACTTC. It codes for CASSVASVETQYF.

J is TRBJ2-2 and V is TRBV5-1; 9 bases map to TRBD1. CDR3 size: 16 residues. After removal of 3 bases from V and 4 bases from J, the junction contained 7 bases not matched to a gene. Germline V gene sequence: CDR1 SGHRS, CDR2 YFSETQ. DNA for the CDR3: TGCGCCAGCAGCTGGGAACAGGGGGCGCTCACCGGGGAGCTGTTTTTT. This translates into CASSWEQGALTGELFF.

This clone turned up a few times. The chain uses TRBV3-1 (or the pseudogene TRBV3-2) and TRBJ1-3, with TRBD1 as a possible D gene (6 bases). Germline V gene sequence: CDR1 LGHDT, CDR2 YNNKEL (reference sequence). The CDR3 length is 17 residues. Trimming left V 4 bases short and J 0 bases short, with 16 bases between. Written as DNA, the CDR3 is TGTGCCAGCAGCCGTCTTCGGACAGCAACCTCTGGAAACACCATATATTTT. Amino acid sequence: CASSRLRTATSGNTIYF.

The chain combines TRBV5-4 with TRBJ2-7; 9 bases line up with TRBD2. Germline values: CDR1 SGHNT, CDR2 YYREEE (reference sequence). This CDR3 has 15 amino acids. V lost 0 bases and J lost 0; bases outside the gene matches: 1. CDR3 sequence: CASSLGLAVSYEQYF. The CDR3, as DNA: TGTGCCAGCAGCTTGGGACTAGCGGTCTCCTACGAGCAGTACTTC.

There are a few counts of this clone. The chain uses TRBV6-5 and TRBJ2-7; TRBD1 matches at 7 bases. The length of the CDR3 is 15 residues. CDR1 MNHEY and CDR2 SVGAGI come from the germline V gene. The trim removed 6 bases at V and 4 bases at J, leaving 12 bases unmatched. The chain's CDR3 is CASSRSEKGAYEQYF. CDR3 DNA sequence: TGTGCCAGCAGCCGCAGTGAGAAGGGGGCTTACGAGCAGTACTTC.

V gene TRBV5-1 combines with J gene TRBJ2-2; the match to TRBD2 covers 9 bases. The V gene end was trimmed by 4 bases and the J gene end by 4 bases; junction bases not matched to a gene: 2. The length of the CDR3 is 14 residues. Germline CDR1 and CDR2: SGHRS and YFSETQ. CDR3 sequence (DNA): TGCGCCAGCAGCGTTAGCGGGAGCACCGGGGAGCTGTTTTTT. It specifies CASSVSGSTGELFF.

The chain links TRBV5-1 to TRBJ1-2; 8 nucleotides match TRBD1. V was clipped by 2 bases and J by 4 bases; unmatched bases: 7. Germline values: CDR1 SGHRS, CDR2 YFSETQ. This CDR3 contains 15 residues. Here the CDR3 reads CASSFRTGTGYGYTF. The CDR3 DNA reads as TGCGCCAGCAGCTTCAGGACAGGGACGGGCTATGGCTACACCTTC.

This clone was seen just once. The chain couples TRBV24-1 to TRBJ2-1; TRBD1 agrees at 7 bases. CDR3 length equals 11 residues. Losses at the gene ends were 8 bases for V and 9 bases for J; bases not matched to a gene: 3. The germline gives CDR1 KGHDR, CDR2 SFDVKD. CDR3 DNA sequence: TGTGCCACCACCAGGGGGACTGAGCAGTTCTTC. Protein sequence: CATTRGTEQFF.

The chain has TRBV19 and TRBJ1-5, with 11 bases that match TRBD1. Looked up from germline, CDR1 is LNHDA and CDR2 is SQIVND (reference sequence). With 4 bases clipped from V and 6 bases from J, the junction kept 5 bases outside the gene matches. CDR3 length: 15 residues. The CDR3 coding sequence is TGTGCCAGTAGTAACGGACAGGGGGCTGGTCAGCCCCAGCATTTT. It specifies CASSNGQGAGQPQHF.